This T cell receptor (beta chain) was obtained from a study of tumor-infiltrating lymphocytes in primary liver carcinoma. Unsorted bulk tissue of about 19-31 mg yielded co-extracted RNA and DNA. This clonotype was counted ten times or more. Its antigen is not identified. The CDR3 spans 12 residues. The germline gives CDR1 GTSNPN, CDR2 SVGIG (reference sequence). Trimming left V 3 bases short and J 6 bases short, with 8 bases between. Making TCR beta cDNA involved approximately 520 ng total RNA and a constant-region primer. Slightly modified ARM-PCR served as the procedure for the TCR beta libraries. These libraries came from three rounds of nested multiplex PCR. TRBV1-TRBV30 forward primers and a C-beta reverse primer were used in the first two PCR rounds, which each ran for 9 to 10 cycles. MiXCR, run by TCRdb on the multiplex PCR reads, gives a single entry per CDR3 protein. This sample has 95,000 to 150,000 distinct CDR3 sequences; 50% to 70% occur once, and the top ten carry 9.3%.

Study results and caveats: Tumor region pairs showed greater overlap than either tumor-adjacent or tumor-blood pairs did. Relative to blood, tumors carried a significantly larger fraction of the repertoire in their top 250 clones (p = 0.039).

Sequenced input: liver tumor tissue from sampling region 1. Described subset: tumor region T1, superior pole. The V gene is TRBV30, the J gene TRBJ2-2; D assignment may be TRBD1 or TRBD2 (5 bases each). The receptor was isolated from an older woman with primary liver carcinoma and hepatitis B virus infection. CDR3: CAWRRDAGELFF. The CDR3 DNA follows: TGTGCCTGGAGGAGGGACGCCGGGGAGCTGTTTTTT.